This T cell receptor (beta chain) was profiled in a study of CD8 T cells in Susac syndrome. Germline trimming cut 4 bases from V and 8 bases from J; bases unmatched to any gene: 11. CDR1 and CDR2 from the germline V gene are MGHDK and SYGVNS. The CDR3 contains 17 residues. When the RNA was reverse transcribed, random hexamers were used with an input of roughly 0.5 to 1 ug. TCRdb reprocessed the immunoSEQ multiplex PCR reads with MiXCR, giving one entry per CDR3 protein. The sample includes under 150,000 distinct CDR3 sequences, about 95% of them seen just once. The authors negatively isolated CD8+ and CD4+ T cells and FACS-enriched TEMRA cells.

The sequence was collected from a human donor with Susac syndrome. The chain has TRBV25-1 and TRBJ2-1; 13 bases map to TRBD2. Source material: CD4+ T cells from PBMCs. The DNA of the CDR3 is TGTGCCAGCAGTGGGGGGACTAGCGGGGCCGTATGGTATGAGCAGTTCTTC. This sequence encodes CASSGGTSGAVWYEQFF.